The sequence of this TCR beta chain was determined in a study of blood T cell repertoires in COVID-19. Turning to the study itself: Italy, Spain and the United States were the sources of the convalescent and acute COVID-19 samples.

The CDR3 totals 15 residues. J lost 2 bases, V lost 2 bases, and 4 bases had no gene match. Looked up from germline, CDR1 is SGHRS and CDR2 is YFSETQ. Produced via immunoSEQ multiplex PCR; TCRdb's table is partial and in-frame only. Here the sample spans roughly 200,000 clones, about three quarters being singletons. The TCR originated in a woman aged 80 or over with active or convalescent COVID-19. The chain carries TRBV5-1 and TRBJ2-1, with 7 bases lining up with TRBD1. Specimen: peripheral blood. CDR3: CASSLTGEPYNEQFF. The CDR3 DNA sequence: TGCGCCAGCAGCTTAACAGGGGAACCCTACAATGAGCAGTTCTTC.